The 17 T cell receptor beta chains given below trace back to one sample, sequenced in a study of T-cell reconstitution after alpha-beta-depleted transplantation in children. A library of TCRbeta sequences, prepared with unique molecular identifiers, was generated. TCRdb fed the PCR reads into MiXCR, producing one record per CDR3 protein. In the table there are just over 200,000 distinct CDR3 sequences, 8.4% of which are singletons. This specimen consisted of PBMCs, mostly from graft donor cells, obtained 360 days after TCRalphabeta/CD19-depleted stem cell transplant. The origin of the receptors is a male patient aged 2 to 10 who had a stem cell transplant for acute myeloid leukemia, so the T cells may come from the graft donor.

The CDR3 here is CASSYTGGSGETQYF. The CDR3 DNA sequence: TGTGCCAGCAGCTATACAGGGGGAAGTGGAGAGACCCAGTACTTC. V usage is TRBV11-2 and J usage is TRBJ2-5, with 8 bases that match TRBD1. Germline values: CDR1 SGHAT, CDR2 FQNNGV. Losses at the gene ends were 4 bases for V and 4 bases for J; bases not matched to a gene: 8. This CDR3 comprises 15 residues.

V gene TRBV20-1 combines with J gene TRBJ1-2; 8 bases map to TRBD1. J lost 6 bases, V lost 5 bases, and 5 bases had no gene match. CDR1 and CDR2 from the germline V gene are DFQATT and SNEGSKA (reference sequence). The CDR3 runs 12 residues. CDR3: CSAPDRDDGYTF. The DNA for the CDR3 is TGCAGTGCTCCGGACAGGGACGATGGCTACACCTTC.

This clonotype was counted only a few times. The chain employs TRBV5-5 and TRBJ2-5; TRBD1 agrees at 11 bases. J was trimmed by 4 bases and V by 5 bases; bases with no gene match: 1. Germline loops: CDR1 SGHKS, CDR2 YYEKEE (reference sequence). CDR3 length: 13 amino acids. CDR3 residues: CASRGTGGETQYF. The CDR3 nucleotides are TGTGCCAGCAGAGGGACAGGGGGAGAGACCCAGTACTTC.

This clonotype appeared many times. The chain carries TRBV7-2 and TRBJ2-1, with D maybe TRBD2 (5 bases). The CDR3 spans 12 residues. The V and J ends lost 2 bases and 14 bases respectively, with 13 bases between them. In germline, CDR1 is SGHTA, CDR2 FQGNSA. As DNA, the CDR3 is TGTGCCAGCAGCTTATTTCGGGATCAGGAGTTCTTC. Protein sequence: CASSLFRDQEFF.

The chain's CDR3 is CSARRLGAYEQYF. For the CDR3, the DNA is TGCAGTGCTAGAAGATTAGGGGCCTACGAGCAGTACTTC. The rearrangement joins TRBV20-1 to TRBJ2-7, with TRBD1 as a possible D gene (5 bases). Germline values: CDR1 DFQATT, CDR2 SNEGSKA (reference sequence). This CDR3 has 13 amino acids. The V end lost 2 bases, the J end lost 2 bases, and 10 bases lay between the germline ends.

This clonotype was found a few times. The CDR3 spells CSARARDGLETQYF. CDR3 nucleotides: TGCAGTGCTAGAGCCCGGGACGGCCTAGAGACCCAGTACTTC. The rearrangement joins TRBV20-1 to TRBJ2-5; D possibly matches TRBD1 or TRBD2 (5 bases each). V was trimmed by 1 base and J by 4 bases, leaving 13 bases between them. This CDR3 is 14 amino acids long. Per the germline V gene, CDR1 is DFQATT and CDR2 is SNEGSKA (reference sequence).

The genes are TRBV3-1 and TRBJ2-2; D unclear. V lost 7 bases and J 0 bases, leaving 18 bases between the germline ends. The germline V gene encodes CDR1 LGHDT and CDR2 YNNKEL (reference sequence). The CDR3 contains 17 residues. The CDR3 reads CASTPLRPLPNTGELFF. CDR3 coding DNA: TGTGCCAGCACCCCTCTCAGACCCCTTCCGAACACCGGGGAGCTGTTTTTT. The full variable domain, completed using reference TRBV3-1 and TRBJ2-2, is DTAVSQTPKYLVTQMGNDKSIKCEQNLGHDTMYWYKQDSKKFLKIMFSYNNKELIINETVPNRFSPKSPDKAHLNLHINSLELGDSAVYFCASTPLRPLPNTGELFFGEGSRLTVL.

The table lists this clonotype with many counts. In nucleotides, the CDR3 is TGTGCCATCAGTGAGAACAGGGATTACGGCTACACCTTC. It specifies CAISENRDYGYTF. The rearrangement uses TRBV10-3 and TRBJ1-2, with TRBD1 as a possible D gene (6 bases). V was trimmed by 2 bases and J by 8 bases, leaving 12 bases between them. There are 13 residues in the CDR3. The germline V gene has CDR1 ENHRY and CDR2 SYGVKD.

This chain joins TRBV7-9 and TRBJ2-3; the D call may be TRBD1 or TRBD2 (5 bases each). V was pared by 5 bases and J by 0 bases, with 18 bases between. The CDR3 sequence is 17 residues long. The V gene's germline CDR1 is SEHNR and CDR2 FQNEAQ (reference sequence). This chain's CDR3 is CASSGLGGGRSTDTQYF. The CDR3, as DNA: TGTGCCAGCAGCGGACTTGGGGGTGGACGTAGCACAGATACGCAGTATTTT.

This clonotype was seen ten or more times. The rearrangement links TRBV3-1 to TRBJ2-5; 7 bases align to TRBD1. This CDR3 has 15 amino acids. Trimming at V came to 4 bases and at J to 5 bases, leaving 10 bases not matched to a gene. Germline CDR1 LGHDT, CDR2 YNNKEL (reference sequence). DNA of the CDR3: TGTGCCAGCAGCCGTCGACAGGGTCTGAGGGAGACCCAGTACTTC. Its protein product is CASSRRQGLRETQYF.

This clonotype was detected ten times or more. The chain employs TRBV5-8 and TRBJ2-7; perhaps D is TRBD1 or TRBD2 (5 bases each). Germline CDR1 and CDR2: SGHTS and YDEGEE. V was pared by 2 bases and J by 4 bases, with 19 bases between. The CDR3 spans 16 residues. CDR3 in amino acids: CASSLDGDEGLYEQYV. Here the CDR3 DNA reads TGTGCCAGCAGCTTAGACGGCGATGAGGGGTTATACGAGCAGTACGTC.

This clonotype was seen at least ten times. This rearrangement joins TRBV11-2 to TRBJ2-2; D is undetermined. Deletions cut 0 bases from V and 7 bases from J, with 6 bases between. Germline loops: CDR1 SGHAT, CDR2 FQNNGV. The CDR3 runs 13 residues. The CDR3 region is CASSLDRDGELFF. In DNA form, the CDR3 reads TGTGCCAGCAGCTTAGATCGTGACGGGGAGCTGTTTTTT.

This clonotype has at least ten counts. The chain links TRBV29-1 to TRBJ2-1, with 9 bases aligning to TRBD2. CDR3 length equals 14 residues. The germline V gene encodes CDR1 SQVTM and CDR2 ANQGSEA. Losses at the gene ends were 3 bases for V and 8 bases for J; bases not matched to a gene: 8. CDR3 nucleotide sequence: TGCAGCGTTGAGATGGGACTAGCAAACGATGAGCAGTTCTTC. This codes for CSVEMGLANDEQFF.

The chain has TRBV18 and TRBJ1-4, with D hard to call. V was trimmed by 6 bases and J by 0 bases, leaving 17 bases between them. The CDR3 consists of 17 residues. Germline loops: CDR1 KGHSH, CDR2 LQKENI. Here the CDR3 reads CASSLSIGEATNEKLFF. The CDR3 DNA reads TGTGCCAGCTCCCTGTCGATCGGGGAAGCAACTAATGAAAAACTGTTTTTT.

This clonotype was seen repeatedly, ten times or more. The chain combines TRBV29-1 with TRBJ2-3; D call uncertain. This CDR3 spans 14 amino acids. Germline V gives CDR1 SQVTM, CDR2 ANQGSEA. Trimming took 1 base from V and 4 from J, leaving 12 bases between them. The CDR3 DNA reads TGCAGCGTTGAAGGATATGGCAACGCAGATACGCAGTATTTT. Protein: CSVEGYGNADTQYF.

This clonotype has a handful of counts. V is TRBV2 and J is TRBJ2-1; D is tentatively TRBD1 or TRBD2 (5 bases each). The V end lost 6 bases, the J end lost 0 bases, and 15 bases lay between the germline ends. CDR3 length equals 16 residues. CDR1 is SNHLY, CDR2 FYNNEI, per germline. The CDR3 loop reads CASRRGPLSSYNEQFF. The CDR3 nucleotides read TGTGCCAGCAGGAGGGGTCCGCTTAGCTCCTACAATGAGCAGTTCTTC.

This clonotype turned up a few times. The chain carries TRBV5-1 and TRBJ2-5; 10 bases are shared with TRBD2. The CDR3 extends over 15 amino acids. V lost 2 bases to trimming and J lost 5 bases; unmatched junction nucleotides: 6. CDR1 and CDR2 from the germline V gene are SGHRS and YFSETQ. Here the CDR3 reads CASSFQREGVETQYF. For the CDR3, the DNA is TGCGCCAGCAGCTTCCAGCGGGAGGGTGTGGAGACCCAGTACTTC.